This T cell receptor beta chain was sequenced in a study of blood T cells in healthy people across ages. The CDR3 runs 17 residues. After removal of 6 bases from V and 3 bases from J, the junction contained 11 bases not matched to a gene. The V gene's germline CDR1 is SGHRS and CDR2 YFSETQ. It was with a sample-barcoded 5' primer and a J-beta primer mix that a second PCR of roughly 6 to 11 cycles was run. TCRdb itself ran the 5' RACE reads through MiXCR, one entry per CDR3 protein. The table shows about 290,000 distinct CDR3 sequences, with about 25% occurring only once. General study results and limits: Estimates of total diversity, which came from one million sequenced T cells, were considered to be underestimates.

This clonotype came up a few times. Its antigen is as yet unknown. The receptor was isolated from a woman in her 70s in good health. Sequencing input: blood. The V and J genes are TRBV5-1 and TRBJ2-3; 12 bases line up with TRBD2. The CDR3 is CASTSEPGLAGTDTQYF. DNA for the CDR3: TGCGCCAGCACCTCCGAACCTGGACTAGCGGGGACAGATACGCAGTATTTT.